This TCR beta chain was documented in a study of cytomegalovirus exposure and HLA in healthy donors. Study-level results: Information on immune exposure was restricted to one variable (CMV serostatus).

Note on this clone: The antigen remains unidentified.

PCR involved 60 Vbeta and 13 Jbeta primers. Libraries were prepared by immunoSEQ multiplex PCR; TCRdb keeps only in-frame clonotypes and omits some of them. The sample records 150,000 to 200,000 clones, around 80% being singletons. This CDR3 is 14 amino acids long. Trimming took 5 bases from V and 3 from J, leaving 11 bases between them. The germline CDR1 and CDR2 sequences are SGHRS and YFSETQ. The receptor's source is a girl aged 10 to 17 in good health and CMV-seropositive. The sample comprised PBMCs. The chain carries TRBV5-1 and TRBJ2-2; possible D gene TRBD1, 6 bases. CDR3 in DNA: TGCGCCAGCAGAGAGGACAGCTACACCGGGGAGCTGTTTTTT. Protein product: CASREDSYTGELFF.